The entry that follows covers one TCR beta chain sequence. The antigen is unknown. This record comes from a study of T cell responses to AZD1222 COVID-19 vaccine. Study-level points and caveats: All repertoire sampling was performed exclusively after the peak T cell response. The breadth and depth of Spike-specific TCRs increased once two AZD1222 doses had been given.

Some clones are missing from TCRdb's copy, which holds only in-frame ones; the method was immunoSEQ multiplex PCR. Among around 30,000 clones listed, 85% to 95% were seen once. Sample: peripheral blood, taken on day 0 of AZD1222 vaccination. The clonotype originates from an adult in good health.

The CDR3 region is CASTLVLVSGGDTDTQYF. The CDR3 nucleotides read TGTGCCAGCACCCTAGTTTTAGTTAGCGGGGGGGATACAGATACGCAGTATTTT. V gene TRBV28 combines with J gene TRBJ2-3; 11 nucleotides line up with TRBD2. Germline V CDR1 and CDR2: MDHEN, SYDVKM. V was clipped by 7 bases and J by 3 bases; unmatched bases: 15. CDR3 length: 18 residues.